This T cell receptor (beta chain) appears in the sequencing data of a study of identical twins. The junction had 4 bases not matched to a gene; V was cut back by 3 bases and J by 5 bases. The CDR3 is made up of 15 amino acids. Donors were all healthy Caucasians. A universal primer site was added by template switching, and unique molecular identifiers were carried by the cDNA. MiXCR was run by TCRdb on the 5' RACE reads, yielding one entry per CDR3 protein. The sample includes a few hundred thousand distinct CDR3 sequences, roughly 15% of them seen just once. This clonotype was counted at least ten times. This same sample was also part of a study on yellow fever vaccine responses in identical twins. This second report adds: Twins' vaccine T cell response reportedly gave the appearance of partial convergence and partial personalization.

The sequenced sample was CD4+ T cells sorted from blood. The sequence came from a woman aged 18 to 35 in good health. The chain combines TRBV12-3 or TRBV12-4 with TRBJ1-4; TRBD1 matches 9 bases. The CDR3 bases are TGTGCCAGCAGTTTTTTGGGACAGGGAAATGAAAAACTGTTTTTT. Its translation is CASSFLGQGNEKLFF.